The present TCR beta chain was sequenced within a study of T cells in Graves' hyperthyroidism and ophthalmopathy. Patients with uncontrolled infections, other autoimmune diseases, pregnancy or lactation were excluded. Each 10 ml fresh peripheral blood draw supplied the PBMCs. Losses at the gene ends were 5 bases for V and 6 bases for J; bases not matched to a gene: 7. CDR3 length: 15 amino acids. From germline, CDR1 is SNHLY and CDR2 FYNNEI. TCR beta CDR3 region amplification was performed from RNA transcripts. The TCR CDR3 first-round RT-PCR relied on the HTBI primer set. TCRdb re-called the multiplex PCR reads with MiXCR, one entry per CDR3 protein. The sample yields about 500,000 distinct CDR3 sequences, roughly a sixth seen once.

The sequenced sample consisted of blood. The sequence was collected from a woman aged 18-29 years with Graves' hyperthyroidism. V usage is TRBV2 and J usage is TRBJ1-6; 7 bases agree with TRBD1. The CDR3 loop is CASSLRDRVNSPLHF. The CDR3 DNA reads TGTGCCAGCAGTCTCCGGGACAGAGTTAATTCACCCCTCCACTTT.